Here is one T cell receptor beta chain with its context. The time point denotes: pre-treatment sample, taken before nivolumab and TIL therapy. Tumor tissue came from excised metastases, mostly pleural nodules or supraclavicular lymph nodes. Patients then received nivolumab; progressors got lymphodepletion, TIL and IL-2. This CDR3 is built from 16 residues. Trimming removed 3 bases at V and 5 bases at J, with 17 bases between. CDR1 is SGHNT and CDR2 is YYREEE in the germline V gene (reference sequence). Sequencing used immunoSEQ v3. Libraries were sequenced to 2 million to 2.5 million read pairs (survey) or roughly 4.5-6.5 million (deep). Generated by immunoSEQ multiplex PCR, the TCRdb table keeps only in-frame clones and is missing some. The data show approximately 87,000 clones, with less than 70% seen just once and roughly 9.8% held by the top ten. The data belong to a study of TIL therapy for anti-PD-1-resistant metastatic lung cancer.

The sample here was tumor tissue, taken at baseline. The chain recombines TRBV5-4 with TRBJ2-2, with D uncertain. This TCR derives from a person aged 30 to 80 with non-small cell lung cancer. The CDR3 sequence: CASSSEPGLYTGELFF. CDR3 nucleotides: TGTGCCAGCAGCTCGGAACCGGGCCTCTATACCGGGGAGCTGTTTTTT.